Listed below are T cell receptor beta chains from one sample, sequenced in a study of cytomegalovirus exposure and HLA in healthy donors. TCRdb keeps only in-frame clones here, not all; method: immunoSEQ multiplex PCR. The sample holds 200,000 to 250,000 clones, approximately 79% seen once. Source material: PBMCs. The receptors shown here come from a man aged 45-60 years in good health and CMV-seronegative. CDR3s include the opening cysteine and the closing phenylalanine or tryptophan. The D gene is left open where the match is weak. For some rows the clone size is stated as once, few or many, or as a class when expanded; others skip it.

length: 14; V: TRBV6-5; J: TRBJ2-1; size: .; D: TRBD2; DNA: TGTGCCGTAGGGACTACCAGTTCGTACAATGAGCAGTTCTTC; CDR3: CAVGTTSSYNEQFF
length: 16; V: TRBV9; J: TRBJ2-2; size: .; D: .; DNA: TGTGCCAGCAGCGTAATCGTCCAGGCGAACACCGGGGAGCTGTTTTTT; CDR3: CASSVIVQANTGELFF
length: 21; V: TRBV12-5; J: TRBJ2-1; size: few; D: TRBD2; DNA: TGTGCTAGTGGTTCTCGGGGCGTCGGACGGGAGTGGGGGGGGGCCTACAATGAGCAGTTCTTC; CDR3: CASGSRGVGREWGGAYNEQFF
length: 14; V: TRBV6-6; J: TRBJ2-7; size: .; D: TRBD2; DNA: TGTGCCAGCAGTTATGAGCGGGGGGCCTACGAGCAGTACTTC; CDR3: CASSYERGAYEQYF
length: 13; V: TRBV12-5; J: TRBJ1-2; size: .; D: .; DNA: TGTGCTAGTGGTTTGGTGTCAGGGGTCGGCTACACCTTC; CDR3: CASGLVSGVGYTF
length: 16; V: TRBV5-1; J: TRBJ2-3; size: once; D: TRBD1; DNA: TGCGCCAGCAGCTTGGAGGCAGGGGGTAGCACAGATACGCAGTATTTT; CDR3: CASSLEAGGSTDTQYF
length: 17; V: TRBV15; J: TRBJ2-1; size: few; D: TRBD2; DNA: TGTGCCACCAGCAGGGGGAGCGGGAGGGCCGGTTACAATGAGCAGTTCTTC; CDR3: CATSRGSGRAGYNEQFF
length: 18; V: TRBV18; J: TRBJ2-5; size: .; D: .; DNA: TGTGCCAGCTCACCACCTACACGCCGGGACACGCTCAAAGAGACCCAGTACTTC; CDR3: CASSPPTRRDTLKETQYF
length: 15; V: TRBV6-5; J: TRBJ2-7; size: .; D: TRBD1; DNA: TGTGCCAGCGAGAAATTTACAGGGGGCGTCTACGAGCAGTACTTC; CDR3: CASEKFTGGVYEQYF
length: 17; V: TRBV10-3; J: TRBJ2-2; size: .; D: TRBD2; DNA: TGTGCCATCAGTGAGTCAGGAAGCGGGAAGAACACCGGGGAGCTGTTTTTT; CDR3: CAISESGSGKNTGELFF
length: 18; V: TRBV7-9; J: TRBJ2-4; size: .; D: TRBD2; DNA: TGTGCCAGCAGCTTCGTAATAGCGGGAGTTAGTGCCAAAAACATTCAGTACTTC; CDR3: CASSFVIAGVSAKNIQYF
length: 15; V: TRBV11-2; J: TRBJ2-7; size: .; D: TRBD1; DNA: TGTGCCAGCAGCTTAATAGGACAGGCCAACTACGAGCAGTACTTC; CDR3: CASSLIGQANYEQYF
length: 16; V: TRBV7-6; J: TRBJ2-7; size: .; D: TRBD2; DNA: TGTGCCAGCAGCGCGCCGACTAGCGGGAGGAGGGACGAGCAGTACTTC; CDR3: CASSAPTSGRRDEQYF
length: 15; V: TRBV4-1; J: TRBJ1-2; size: .; D: .; DNA: TGCGCCAGCAGCCTCAATCCGGGACACCCATCTGGCTACACCTTC; CDR3: CASSLNPGHPSGYTF
length: 16; V: TRBV11-3; J: TRBJ2-1; size: .; D: TRBD2; DNA: TGTGCCAGCAGCTCAGCCGGGACTAGCGGGAGCAATGAGCAGTTCTTC; CDR3: CASSSAGTSGSNEQFF
length: 14; V: TRBV6-1; J: TRBJ1-1; size: once; D: TRBD1; DNA: TGTGCCGGCCGGGACAGGGGAAATCGTACTGAAGCTTTCTTT; CDR3: CAGRDRGNRTEAFF
length: 15; V: TRBV18; J: TRBJ1-1; size: .; D: TRBD1; DNA: TGTGCCAGCTCACCGGGACAGGGGAGGTTGTCTGAAGCTTTCTTT; CDR3: CASSPGQGRLSEAFF
length: 13; V: TRBV19; J: TRBJ1-2; size: .; D: .; DNA: TGTGCCAGTAGTATAGGCCAGGGGCTCGGCTACACCTTC; CDR3: CASSIGQGLGYTF
length: 15; V: TRBV7-3; J: TRBJ2-3; size: .; D: TRBD2; DNA: TGTGCCAGCAGCTTAAACGGGAGGGGCACAGATACGCAGTATTTT; CDR3: CASSLNGRGTDTQYF
length: 13; V: TRBV6-5; J: TRBJ1-5; size: .; D: .; DNA: TGTGCCAGCAGTTACTCTTATAATCAGCCCCAGCATTTT; CDR3: CASSYSYNQPQHF
length: 13; V: TRBV5-4; J: TRBJ2-7; size: .; D: TRBD1; DNA: TGTGCCAGCAGCGCCGGGACAGTTTACGAGCAGTACTTC; CDR3: CASSAGTVYEQYF
length: 12; V: TRBV18; J: TRBJ2-1; size: .; D: TRBD2; DNA: TGTGCCAGCTCACCGACTAGCGGGAGAGGGTTCTTC; CDR3: CASSPTSGRGFF
length: 15; V: TRBV11-3; J: TRBJ2-7; size: .; D: .; DNA: TGTGCCAGCAGCTTAGGGTCAGGCGGGCCTTACGAGCAGTACTTC; CDR3: CASSLGSGGPYEQYF